This TCR beta chain comes out of a study of tumor-infiltrating lymphocytes in oesophageal squamous cell carcinoma. The V segment lost 5 bases and the J segment 0 bases; nucleotides outside the gene matches: 5. Germline values: CDR1 SGHTA, CDR2 FQGNSA. This CDR3 comprises 16 residues. TCRdb analysed the PCR reads with MiXCR anew, one entry per CDR3 protein. This table holds 9,000 to 13,000 distinct CDR3 sequences, about 53% found once. The gene calls are TRBV7-2 and TRBJ2-2; 8 bases map to TRBD2. The sample comprised esophageal tumor tissue. This receptor was taken from a female donor with esophageal squamous cell carcinoma. CDR3 DNA: TGTGCCAGCAGCCGGGGGGGGGGCGCGAACACCGGGGAGCTGTTTTTT. Amino acids: CASSRGGGANTGELFF.